Presented here are 7 T cell receptor beta chains from one specimen sequenced in a study of shared clonotypes between healthy human individuals (TCRdb year 2020). The library was obtained by the immunoSEQ multiplex PCR assay. In TCRdb, the immuneACCESS table is reduced to in-frame sequences with V and J assigned. These tables do not hold every clone; where another copy was compared, an unresolved V gene accounts for under half, and the others remain unexplained. In this sample the table shows more than 2 million clones, 90% to 95% of which occur a single time. Clones ranked in the top ten supply more than 0.1% of the sample. Input material: naive CD4+ T cells sorted from blood. In light of the paper, this sample's cell subset or site label describes: CD45RA+ positively selected. Every receptor here comes from a man between 18 and 29 years old in good health.

The rearrangement links TRBV7-2 to TRBJ1-4; TRBD1 is a possible D gene (5 bases). CDR1 SGHTA and CDR2 FQGNSA come from the germline V gene. This CDR3 spans 13 amino acids. Between the trimmed V and J ends, which lost 4 bases and 11 bases, there was a span of 14 bases. The CDR3 sequence is CASSSGPVDKLFF. The CDR3, as DNA: TGTGCCAGCAGCTCAGGGCCAGTTGATAAACTGTTTTTT.

The chain links TRBV29-1 to TRBJ2-1, with 10 bases lining up with TRBD1. From germline, CDR1 is SQVTM and CDR2 ANQGSEA. V lost 6 bases to trimming and J lost 7 bases; unmatched junction nucleotides: 3. The CDR3 length is 12 residues. CDR3 sequence (DNA): TGCAGCGTCGGGACAGGGGAAAATGAGCAGTTCTTC. Translated: CSVGTGENEQFF.

V gene TRBV18 combines with J gene TRBJ1-1; perhaps TRBD1 as D (5 bases). CDR3 length equals 16 residues. V dropped 5 bases and J dropped 3 bases, with 19 bases sitting between them. Germline CDR1 reads KGHSH; CDR2 reads LQKENI. CDR3 loop: CASSSMAQGQYTEAFF. Here the CDR3 DNA reads TGTGCCAGCTCATCAATGGCGCAGGGTCAGTACACTGAAGCTTTCTTT.

The J gene is TRBJ1-1, the V gene TRBV6-6; a possible D gene is TRBD1 (6 bases). Trimming pared 4 bases from V and 4 bases from J, leaving 13 bases between. Germline values: CDR1 MNHNY, CDR2 SVGAGI (reference sequence). The CDR3 contains 14 residues. The CDR3 protein is CASSFRGEGTEAFF. As DNA, the CDR3 is TGTGCCAGCAGTTTCAGGGGAGAGGGCACTGAAGCTTTCTTT.

The rearrangement uses TRBV7-6 and TRBJ2-2, with D perhaps matching TRBD1 (7 bases). From germline, CDR1 is SGHVS and CDR2 FNYEAQ. The CDR3 sequence is 16 residues long. V was cut by 6 bases and J by 1 base, with 15 bases left in between. CDR3 bases: TGTGCCAGCAGTGTTTTGCAGGGGGGGAACACCGGGGAGCTGTTTTTT. Amino acids: CASSVLQGGNTGELFF.

Notes on this clone: Other DNA sequences in the sample encode the same CDR3. V and J are TRBV11-3 and TRBJ2-2; no reliable D call. CDR1 SGHNT and CDR2 YENEEA come from the germline V gene. The CDR3 totals 13 residues. V gave up 3 bases and J gave up 3 bases, with 5 bases separating them. For the CDR3, the DNA is TGTGCCAGCAGCTTCTCGGACACCGGGGAGCTGTTTTTT. Its protein is CASSFSDTGELFF.

The genes are TRBV9 and TRBJ1-6; D is possibly TRBD1 (5 bases). Germline V gene lookup returns CDR1 SGDLS and CDR2 YYNGEE. The CDR3 consists of 16 residues. V was shortened by 3 bases and J by 5 bases, with 15 bases between the two germline ends. CDR3 protein: CASSESLEGHNSPLHF. The CDR3 DNA is TGTGCCAGCAGCGAAAGTTTAGAGGGGCATAATTCACCCCTCCACTTT.